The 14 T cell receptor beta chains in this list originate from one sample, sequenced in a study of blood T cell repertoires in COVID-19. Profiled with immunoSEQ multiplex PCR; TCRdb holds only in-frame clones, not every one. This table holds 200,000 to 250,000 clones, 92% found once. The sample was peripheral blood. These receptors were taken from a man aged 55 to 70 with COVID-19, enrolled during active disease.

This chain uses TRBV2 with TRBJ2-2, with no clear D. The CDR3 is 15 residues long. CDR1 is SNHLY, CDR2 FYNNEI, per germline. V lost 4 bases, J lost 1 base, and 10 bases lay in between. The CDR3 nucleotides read TGTGCCAGCAGTGCGGTACGTTTGAACACCGGGGAGCTGTTTTTT. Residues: CASSAVRLNTGELFF.

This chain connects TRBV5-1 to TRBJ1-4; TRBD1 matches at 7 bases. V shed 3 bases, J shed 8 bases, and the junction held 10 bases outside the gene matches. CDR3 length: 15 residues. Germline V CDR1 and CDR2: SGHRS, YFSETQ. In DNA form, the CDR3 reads TGCGCCAGCAGCTGGGGAGACAGGGCAAAAGAAAAACTGTTTTTT. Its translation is CASSWGDRAKEKLFF.

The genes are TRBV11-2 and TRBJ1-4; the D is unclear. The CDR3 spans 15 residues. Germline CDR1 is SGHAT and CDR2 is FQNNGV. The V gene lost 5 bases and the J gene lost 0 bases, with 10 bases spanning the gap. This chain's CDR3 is CASSPIQSTNEKLFF. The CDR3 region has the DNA TGTGCCAGCAGCCCCATTCAGTCAACTAATGAAAAACTGTTTTTT. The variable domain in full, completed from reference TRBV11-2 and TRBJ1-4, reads EAGVAQSPRYKIIEKRQSVAFWCNPISGHATLYWYQQILGQGPKLLIQFQNNGVVDDSQLPKDRFSAERLKGVDSTLKIQPAKLEDSAVYLCASSPIQSTNEKLFFGSGTQLSVL.

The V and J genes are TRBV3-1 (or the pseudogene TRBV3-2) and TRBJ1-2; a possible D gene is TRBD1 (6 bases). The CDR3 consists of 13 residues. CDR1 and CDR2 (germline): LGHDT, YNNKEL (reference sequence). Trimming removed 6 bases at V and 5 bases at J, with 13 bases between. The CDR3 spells CASRFYQGYGYTF. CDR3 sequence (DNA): TGTGCCAGCAGATTCTATCAGGGGTATGGCTACACCTTC.

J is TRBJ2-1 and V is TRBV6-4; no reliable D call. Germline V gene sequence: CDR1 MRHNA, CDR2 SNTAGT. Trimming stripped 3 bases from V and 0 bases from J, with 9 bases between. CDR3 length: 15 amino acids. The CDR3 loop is CASSELPSSYNEQFF. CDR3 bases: TGTGCCAGCAGTGAGCTCCCTAGCTCCTACAATGAGCAGTTCTTC.

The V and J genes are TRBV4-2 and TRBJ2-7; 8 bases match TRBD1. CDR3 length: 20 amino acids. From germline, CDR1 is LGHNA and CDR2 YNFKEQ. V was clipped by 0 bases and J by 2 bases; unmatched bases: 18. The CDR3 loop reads CASSQEEQDRDARTAYEQYF. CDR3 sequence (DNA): TGTGCCAGCAGCCAAGAGGAACAGGACAGGGATGCTCGGACTGCCTACGAGCAGTACTTC.

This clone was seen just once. The CDR3 region is CATSNDFNYGYTF. In DNA form, the CDR3 reads TGTGCCACCAGCAACGACTTTAACTATGGCTACACCTTC. The chain uses TRBV15 and TRBJ1-2; D is unclear. The CDR3 is 13 amino acids. The V gene lost 4 bases and the J gene lost 1 base, with 7 bases spanning the gap. Germline CDR1 LNHNV, CDR2 YYDKDF (reference sequence).

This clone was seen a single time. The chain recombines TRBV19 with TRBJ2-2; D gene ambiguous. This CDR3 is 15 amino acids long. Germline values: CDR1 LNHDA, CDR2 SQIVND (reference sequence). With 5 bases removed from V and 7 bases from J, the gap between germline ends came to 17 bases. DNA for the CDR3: TGTGCCAGTAGTCCCCAGGATGGTATTAACGGGGAGCTGTTTTTT. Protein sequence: CASSPQDGINGELFF.

DNA of the CDR3: TGTGCCAGCAGCTTAGTTGCGAGCACAGATACGCAGTATTTT. Translation: CASSLVASTDTQYF. This chain connects TRBV7-9 to TRBJ2-3; no definite D call. V gave up 1 base and J gave up 0 bases, with 5 bases separating them. The length of the CDR3 is 14 residues. The V gene's germline CDR1 is SEHNR and CDR2 FQNEAQ (reference sequence).

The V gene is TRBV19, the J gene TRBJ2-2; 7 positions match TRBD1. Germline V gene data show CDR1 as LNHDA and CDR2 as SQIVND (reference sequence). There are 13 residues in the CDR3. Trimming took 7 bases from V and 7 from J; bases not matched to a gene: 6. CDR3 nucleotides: TGTGCCAGTAAGGACAGGAGCAACGGGGAGCTGTTTTTT. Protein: CASKDRSNGELFF.

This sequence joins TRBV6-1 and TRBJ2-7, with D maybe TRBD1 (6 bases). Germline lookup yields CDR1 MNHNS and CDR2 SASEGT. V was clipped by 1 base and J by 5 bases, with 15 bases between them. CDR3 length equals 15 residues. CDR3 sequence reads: CASSEVGGVGNEQYF. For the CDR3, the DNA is TGTGCCAGCAGTGAAGTAGGGGGAGTCGGCAACGAGCAGTACTTC.

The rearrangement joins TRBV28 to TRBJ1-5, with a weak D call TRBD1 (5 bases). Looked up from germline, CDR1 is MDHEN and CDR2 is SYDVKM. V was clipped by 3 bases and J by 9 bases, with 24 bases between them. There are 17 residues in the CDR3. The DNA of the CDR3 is TGTGCCAGCAGTTTCGGGGAGGGGACCCTCTACGTCGGGCCCCAGCATTTT. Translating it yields CASSFGEGTLYVGPQHF. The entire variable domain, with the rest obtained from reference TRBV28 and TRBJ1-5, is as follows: DVKVTQSSRYLVKRTGEKVFLECVQDMDHENMFWYRQDPGLGLRLIYFSYDVKMKEKGDIPEGYSVSREKKERFSLILESASTNQTSMYLCASSFGEGTLYVGPQHFGDGTRLSIL.

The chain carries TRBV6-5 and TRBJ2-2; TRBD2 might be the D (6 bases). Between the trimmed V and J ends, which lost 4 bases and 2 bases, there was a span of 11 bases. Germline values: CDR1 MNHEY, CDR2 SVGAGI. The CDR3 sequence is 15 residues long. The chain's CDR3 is CASSFGSRNTGELFF. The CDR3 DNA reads TGTGCCAGCAGTTTCGGGAGTCGAAACACCGGGGAGCTGTTTTTT.

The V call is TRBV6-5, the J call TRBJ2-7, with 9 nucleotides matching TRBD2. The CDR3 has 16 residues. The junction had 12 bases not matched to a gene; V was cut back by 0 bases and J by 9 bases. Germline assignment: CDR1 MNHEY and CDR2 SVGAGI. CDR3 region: CASSYSGGGRVIVQYF. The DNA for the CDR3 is TGTGCCAGCAGTTACTCCGGAGGCGGGAGGGTTATCGTGCAGTACTTC.